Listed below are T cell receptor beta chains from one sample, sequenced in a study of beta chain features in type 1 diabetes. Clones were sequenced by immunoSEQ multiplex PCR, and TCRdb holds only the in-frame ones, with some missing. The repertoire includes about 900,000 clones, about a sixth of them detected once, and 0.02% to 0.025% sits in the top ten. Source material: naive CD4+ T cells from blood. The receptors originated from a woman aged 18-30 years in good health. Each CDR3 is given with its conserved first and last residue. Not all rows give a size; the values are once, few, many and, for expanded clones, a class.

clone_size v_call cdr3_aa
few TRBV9 CASSVDGRETQYF
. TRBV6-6 CASALAGDGYTF
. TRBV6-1 CASNPAGLDFNEQFF
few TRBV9 CASSVAPKSTYEQYF
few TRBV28 CASSFQGAVYGYTF
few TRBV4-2 CASSQTGGETQYF
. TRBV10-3 CAISPGTAAGGLGQFF
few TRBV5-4 CASSLLGGNNEQFF
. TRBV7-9 CASSLTSGSFPDTQYF
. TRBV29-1 CSVRKTGARGAFF
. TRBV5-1 CASSFRANGELFF
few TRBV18 CASSPNGLNYEQYF
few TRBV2 CASTGDSSYNEQFF
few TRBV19 CASSPSTGLFNQPQHF
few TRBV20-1 CSPKGNEQFF
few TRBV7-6 CASSLAGELFF